This T cell receptor (beta chain) emerged from a study of control samples from healthy donors and cancer patients. The method was immunoSEQ multiplex PCR; TCRdb's version includes in-frame clones alone and lacks a portion of them. The sample carries about 130,000 clones, more than 80% recorded once. Germline CDR1 and CDR2: LGHNA and YNFKEQ. With 1 base removed from V and 5 bases from J, the gap between germline ends came to 16 bases. The CDR3 is made up of 16 amino acids. This clonotype was sampled from a man aged 40-49 years in good health. The chain is built from TRBV4-2 and TRBJ2-3; tentatively, D is TRBD1 or TRBD2 (5 bases each). The material sequenced was blood. The CDR3 DNA follows: TGTGCCAGCAGCCAAGGGGGCGGGTGGGAAGGAGATACGCAGTATTTT. Translated, it gives CASSQGGGWEGDTQYF.